This T cell receptor (beta chain) was recorded in a study of cytomegalovirus exposure and HLA in healthy donors. Overall study results and limits: Presence/absence comparisons presumed near-even sequencing depth among donors. The majority of TCR sequences were rare, yet some public TCRs appeared in many donors. Later, an analysis found that common viral pathogens appeared to be linked with several of the most significant clusters.

The primer mix had 60 Vbeta and 13 Jbeta primers. The data were produced by immunoSEQ multiplex PCR, yet TCRdb's version contains in-frame clones alone and is incomplete. Of about 200,000 clones listed, over 60% are singletons. A remark on this clone: Its antigen is as yet unknown.

V lost 4 bases and J lost 2, with 6 bases in between. CDR1 is MNHNS and CDR2 is SASEGT in the germline V gene. CDR3 size: 14 residues. This chain links TRBV6-1 with TRBJ2-6; D is unresolved. This receptor was obtained from a man aged 18 to 29 in good health and CMV-seronegative. The sample comprised PBMCs. CDR3 bases: TGTGCCAGCAGTGTTTCGGCTGGGGCCAACGTCCTGACTTTC. Amino acid sequence: CASSVSAGANVLTF.